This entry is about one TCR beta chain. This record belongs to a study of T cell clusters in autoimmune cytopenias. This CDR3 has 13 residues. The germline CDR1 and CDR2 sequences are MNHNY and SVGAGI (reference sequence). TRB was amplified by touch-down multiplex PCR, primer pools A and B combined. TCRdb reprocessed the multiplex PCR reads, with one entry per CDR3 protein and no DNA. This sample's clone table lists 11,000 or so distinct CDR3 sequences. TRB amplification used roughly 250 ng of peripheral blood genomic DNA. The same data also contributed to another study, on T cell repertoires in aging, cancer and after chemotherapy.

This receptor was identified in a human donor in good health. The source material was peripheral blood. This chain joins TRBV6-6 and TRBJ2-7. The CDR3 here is CASSYLGIYEQYF.